The clone carrying this TCR beta chain was seen once. Its antigen is still unknown. This entry is derived from a study of cytomegalovirus exposure and HLA in healthy donors. Healthy individuals who donated bone marrow served as the donors. Although they were nominally healthy when sampled, donors likely had unrecorded immune exposures. The PCR was carried out with 60 Vbeta primers and 13 Jbeta primers. TCRdb keeps only in-frame clones here, not all; method: immunoSEQ multiplex PCR. The profile covers under 200,000 clones, with about 65% appearing a single time and around 4% taken by the ten largest. Study-level findings and limits: Earlier results showed most TCR beta V segments being productive about 87% or about 30% of the time.

Per germline, CDR1 ENHRY and CDR2 SYGVKD. Trimming cost V 3 bases and J 5 bases; bases outside gene matches: 14. The CDR3 is 17 amino acids. The chain has TRBV10-3 and TRBJ1-2, with 8 bases fitting TRBD1. The TCR originated in a woman aged 18-29 years in good health and CMV-seropositive. Input material: PBMCs. CDR3 sequence (DNA): TGTGCCATCAGTGACGGTCCGGGACAGGCCCTTGAATATGGCTACACCTTC. Amino acids: CAISDGPGQALEYGYTF.